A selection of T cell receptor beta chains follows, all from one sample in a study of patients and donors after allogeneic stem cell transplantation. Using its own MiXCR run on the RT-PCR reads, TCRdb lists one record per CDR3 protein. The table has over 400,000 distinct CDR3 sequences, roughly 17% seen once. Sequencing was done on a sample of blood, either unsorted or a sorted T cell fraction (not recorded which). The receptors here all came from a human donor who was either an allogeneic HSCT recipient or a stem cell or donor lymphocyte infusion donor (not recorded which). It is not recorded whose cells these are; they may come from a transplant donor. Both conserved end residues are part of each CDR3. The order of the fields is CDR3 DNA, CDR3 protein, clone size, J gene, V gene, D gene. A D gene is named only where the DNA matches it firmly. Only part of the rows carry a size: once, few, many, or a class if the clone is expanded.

DNA: TGTGCCAGCAGCAATATTCGAGGAGAGACCCAGTACTTC
CDR3: CASSNIRGETQYF
size: .
J: TRBJ2-5
V: TRBV7-3
D: .

DNA: TGTGCCAGCAGCTGGGGGACAGGGGGAGGTGTGGATACGCAGTATTTT
CDR3: CASSWGTGGGVDTQYF
size: .
J: TRBJ2-3
V: TRBV5-6
D: TRBD1

DNA: TGTGCCAGCAGCTCAAAGACTAGCGGGAGCGCAGATACGCAGTATTTT
CDR3: CASSSKTSGSADTQYF
size: .
J: TRBJ2-3
V: TRBV7-9
D: TRBD2

DNA: TGTGCCAGTACCCACGGAAATGAGCAGTTCTTC
CDR3: CASTHGNEQFF
size: .
J: TRBJ2-1
V: TRBV19
D: .

DNA: TGCAGCGTTCAACCGCCGGCCTACACTGAAGCTTTCTTT
CDR3: CSVQPPAYTEAFF
size: many
J: TRBJ1-1
V: TRBV29-1
D: .

DNA: TGTGCCAGCAGGGGAAGGACCCCCCAAGAGACCCAGTACTTC
CDR3: CASRGRTPQETQYF
size: .
J: TRBJ2-5
V: TRBV27
D: .

DNA: TGTGCCAGCTCAGGGTCTTACCCCCCCTACTACAATGAGCAGTTCTTC
CDR3: CASSGSYPPYYNEQFF
size: few
J: TRBJ2-1
V: TRBV18
D: .

DNA: TGCAGCGTTGATGTGACACCCTATGGCTACACCTTC
CDR3: CSVDVTPYGYTF
size: few
J: TRBJ1-2
V: TRBV29-1
D: .

DNA: TGTGCCAGCAGTTTGGGGCAGGGAACGCATCAGCCCCAGCATTTT
CDR3: CASSLGQGTHQPQHF
size: many
J: TRBJ1-5
V: TRBV12-3/TRBV12-4
D: .

DNA: TGCGCCAGCAGCTTGGTTTGGGGGGACCTCACGCAGTATTTT
CDR3: CASSLVWGDLTQYF
size: few
J: TRBJ2-3
V: TRBV5-1
D: .

DNA: TGTGCCAGCAGTTCCCTGCTGGATACGCAGTATTTT
CDR3: CASSSLLDTQYF
size: .
J: TRBJ2-3
V: TRBV6-2/TRBV6-3
D: .

DNA: TGTGCCAGCAGTGTAGCGGGACGGGCGAATCAGCCCCAGCATTTT
CDR3: CASSVAGRANQPQHF
size: .
J: TRBJ1-5
V: TRBV12-3/TRBV12-4
D: .

DNA: TGTGCCAGCAGCGTAGACCTTCTAGCGGGAGGTCCCAATGAGCAGTTCTTC
CDR3: CASSVDLLAGGPNEQFF
size: .
J: TRBJ2-1
V: TRBV9
D: TRBD2

DNA: TGTGCCAGCAGCCTCTGGACAGTCATGAACACTGAAGCTTTCTTT
CDR3: CASSLWTVMNTEAFF
size: .
J: TRBJ1-1
V: TRBV11-2
D: .

DNA: TGCGCCAGCAGCCAAGGAACAGACACTGAAGCTTTCTTT
CDR3: CASSQGTDTEAFF
size: .
J: TRBJ1-1
V: TRBV4-1
D: .

DNA: TGCAGTGCGATCCAGGGTTTCGAGCAGTACTTC
CDR3: CSAIQGFEQYF
size: .
J: TRBJ2-7
V: TRBV20-1
D: .

DNA: TGTGCCAGCAGCCTCCTACTAGCACCCACAGATACGCAGTATTTT
CDR3: CASSLLLAPTDTQYF
size: .
J: TRBJ2-3
V: TRBV7-2
D: .

DNA: TGTGCCAGCAGACCCGGGACGGAAAATTCACCCCTCCACTTT
CDR3: CASRPGTENSPLHF
size: many
J: TRBJ1-6
V: TRBV12-3/TRBV12-4
D: .

DNA: TGCGCCAGCAGCTTTTCCCAGGCCGCAACTAATGAAAAACTGTTTTTT
CDR3: CASSFSQAATNEKLFF
size: .
J: TRBJ1-4
V: TRBV5-1
D: .

DNA: TGTGCCACCATGGGGCGGAGTGGAGAGACCCAGTACTTC
CDR3: CATMGRSGETQYF
size: few
J: TRBJ2-5
V: TRBV24-1
D: .

DNA: TGTGCCAGCAGGCCTACAGGGGGCAGTGGCTACACCTTC
CDR3: CASRPTGGSGYTF
size: few
J: TRBJ1-2
V: TRBV6-6
D: TRBD1

DNA: TGTGCCACCAAGAGTAGGGGGGGGGAAGCGAACACCGGGGAGCTGTTTTTT
CDR3: CATKSRGGEANTGELFF
size: few
J: TRBJ2-2
V: TRBV15
D: .

DNA: TGTGCCAGCAGTGAAGCGCTCTTTGGGACAGCTAACACTGAAGCTTTCTTT
CDR3: CASSEALFGTANTEAFF
size: .
J: TRBJ1-1
V: TRBV2
D: TRBD1

DNA: TGCAGTGCTATGGGCCCCGTTATTGGAGATACGCAGTATTTT
CDR3: CSAMGPVIGDTQYF
size: few
J: TRBJ2-3
V: TRBV20-1
D: .

DNA: TGCGCCAGCAGCCAATCACTAGACGGGGAAGGCTACACCTTC
CDR3: CASSQSLDGEGYTF
size: .
J: TRBJ1-2
V: TRBV4-1
D: .

DNA: TGTGCCAGCAGTCCAAGGGGGAACACTGAAGCTTTCTTT
CDR3: CASSPRGNTEAFF
size: many
J: TRBJ1-1
V: TRBV3-1
D: .

DNA: TGTGCCAGCAGTGCGGGGGCCTACGAGCAGTACTTC
CDR3: CASSAGAYEQYF
size: .
J: TRBJ2-7
V: TRBV2
D: .

DNA: TGTGCTAGTGGACGGACGGGTAGCACAGATACGCAGTATTTT
CDR3: CASGRTGSTDTQYF
size: few
J: TRBJ2-3
V: TRBV12-5
D: .

DNA: TGTGCCAGCAGCGAGGAAGGGGTCACAGATACGCAGTATTTT
CDR3: CASSEEGVTDTQYF
size: .
J: TRBJ2-3
V: TRBV9
D: .

DNA: TGCAGTGCTGACTACTGGGACAGCTACAATGAGCAGTTCTTC
CDR3: CSADYWDSYNEQFF
size: few
J: TRBJ2-1
V: TRBV20-1
D: TRBD1

DNA: TGTGCCAGCAGCAGGGGGACCCTTGGCTACACCTTC
CDR3: CASSRGTLGYTF
size: few
J: TRBJ1-2
V: TRBV7-9
D: .

DNA: TGTGCCAGCAGCCTCATGGGGACTAGCGGGAGTAAACAAGAGACCCAGTACTTC
CDR3: CASSLMGTSGSKQETQYF
size: many
J: TRBJ2-5
V: TRBV25-1
D: TRBD2

DNA: TGTGCCAGCAGTAATCAGGGAGGGCGCGAGCAGTACTTC
CDR3: CASSNQGGREQYF
size: .
J: TRBJ2-7
V: TRBV2
D: TRBD2

DNA: TGTGCCAGCAGCTGGGGGTACACTGAAGCTTTCTTT
CDR3: CASSWGYTEAFF
size: few
J: TRBJ1-1
V: TRBV5-6
D: .

DNA: TGTGCCAGCAGCCCCCGGAACATAGCGGGGGAGACCCAGTACTTC
CDR3: CASSPRNIAGETQYF
size: few
J: TRBJ2-5
V: TRBV9
D: TRBD2

DNA: TGCGCCAGCAGCTTCAACAGGGGTTCAGAGACCCAGTACTTC
CDR3: CASSFNRGSETQYF
size: .
J: TRBJ2-5
V: TRBV5-1
D: TRBD1

DNA: TGCGCCAGCAGGACCCAGAACACCGGGGAGCTGTTTTTT
CDR3: CASRTQNTGELFF
size: many
J: TRBJ2-2
V: TRBV5-1
D: .

DNA: TGTGCCAGTAAACAGGCGCCCTACGAGCAGTACTTC
CDR3: CASKQAPYEQYF
size: .
J: TRBJ2-7
V: TRBV6-2/TRBV6-3
D: .

DNA: TGTGCCAGCAGTTACAACAGGGCTGATACGCAGTATTTT
CDR3: CASSYNRADTQYF
size: few
J: TRBJ2-3
V: TRBV27
D: .

DNA: TGTGCCAGCAGGACAGGGAACTCTGGAAACACCATATATTTT
CDR3: CASRTGNSGNTIYF
size: once
J: TRBJ1-3
V: TRBV7-2
D: TRBD1

DNA: TGCGCCAGCAGCCAAGATTCTGGGGGGGCGAACACCGGGGAGCTGTTTTTT
CDR3: CASSQDSGGANTGELFF
size: many
J: TRBJ2-2
V: TRBV4-3
D: TRBD2

DNA: TGCAGTGCAAGGGGGACTAGCCAGACAGATACGCAGTATTTT
CDR3: CSARGTSQTDTQYF
size: few
J: TRBJ2-3
V: TRBV20-1
D: TRBD2

DNA: TGCGCCAGCGAACAGGGGGCGTCTTCTGGGGCCAACGTCCTGACTTTC
CDR3: CASEQGASSGANVLTF
size: few
J: TRBJ2-6
V: TRBV5-1
D: TRBD1

DNA: TGCGCCAGCAGCCGATCCCGGGACAGGGGCCTTGTTGGGGTCTTT
CDR3: CASSRSRDRGLVGVF
size: few
J: TRBJ1-1
V: TRBV4-3
D: TRBD1

DNA: TGTGCCAGCCCCTCGGACGGAACTGAAGCTTTCTTT
CDR3: CASPSDGTEAFF
size: .
J: TRBJ1-1
V: TRBV21-1
D: .

DNA: TGCGCCAGCAGCTTGGGGGACAGTTACACCGGGGAGCTGTTTTTT
CDR3: CASSLGDSYTGELFF
size: many
J: TRBJ2-2
V: TRBV5-1
D: TRBD1

DNA: TGTGCCAGCAAGGATAGAGACACTGAAGCTTTCTTT
CDR3: CASKDRDTEAFF
size: .
J: TRBJ1-1
V: TRBV6-5
D: .